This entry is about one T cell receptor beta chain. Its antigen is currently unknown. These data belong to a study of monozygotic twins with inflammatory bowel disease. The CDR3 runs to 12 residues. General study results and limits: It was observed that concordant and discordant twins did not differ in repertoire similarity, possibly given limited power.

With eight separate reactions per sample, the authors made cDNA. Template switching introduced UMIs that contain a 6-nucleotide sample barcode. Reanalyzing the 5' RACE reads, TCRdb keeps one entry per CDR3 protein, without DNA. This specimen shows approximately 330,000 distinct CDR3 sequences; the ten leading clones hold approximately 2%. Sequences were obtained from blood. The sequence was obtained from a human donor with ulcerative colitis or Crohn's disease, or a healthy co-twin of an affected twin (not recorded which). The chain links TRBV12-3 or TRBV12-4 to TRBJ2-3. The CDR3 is CASGVSTDTQYF.